This T cell receptor beta chain was found in a study of T-cell memory formation after mild COVID-19. Regarding this clonotype: Its antigen is unidentified.

CDR3 length: 15 residues. V lost 0 bases to trimming and J lost 4 bases; unmatched junction nucleotides: 6. Germline CDR1 DFQATT, CDR2 SNEGSKA (reference sequence). TCRdb called the 5' RACE reads again in MiXCR, with one record for every CDR3 protein. The repertoire holds about 400,000 distinct CDR3 sequences, with about a sixth as singletons. Notes on the study in general: CD4+ contracting clones were found mainly in CM and EM, and CD8+ ones in EMRA.

This sequence originates from a man younger than 35 who had mild COVID-19 (a few samples of this study predate the infection). Cell type and time point are not known. This chain joins TRBV20-1 and TRBJ2-1, with TRBD1 matching 7 bases. Sequenced input: PBMCs or a T cell subset sorted from them (not recorded which). The DNA for the CDR3 is TGCAGTGCTAGAGATGAAGACAGGGAGTACAATGAGCAGTTCTTC. It translates to CSARDEDREYNEQFF.